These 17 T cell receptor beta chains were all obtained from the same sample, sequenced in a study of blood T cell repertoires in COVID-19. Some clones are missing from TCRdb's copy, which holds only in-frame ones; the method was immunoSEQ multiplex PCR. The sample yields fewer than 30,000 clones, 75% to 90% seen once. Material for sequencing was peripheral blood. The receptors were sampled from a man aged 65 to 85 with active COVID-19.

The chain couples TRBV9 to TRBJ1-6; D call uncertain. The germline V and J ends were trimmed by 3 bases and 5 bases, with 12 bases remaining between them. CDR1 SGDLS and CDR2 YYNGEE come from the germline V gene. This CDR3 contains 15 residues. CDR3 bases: TGTGCCAGCAGCGCTTCTTATAGTGATAATTCACCCCTCCACTTT. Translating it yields CASSASYSDNSPLHF.

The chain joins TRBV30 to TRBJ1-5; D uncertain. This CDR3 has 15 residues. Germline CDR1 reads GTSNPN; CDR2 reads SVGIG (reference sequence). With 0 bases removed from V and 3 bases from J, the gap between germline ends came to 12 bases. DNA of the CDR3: TGTGCCTGGAGTGTTAGTCGCCAACTCAATCAGCCCCAGCATTTT. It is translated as CAWSVSRQLNQPQHF.

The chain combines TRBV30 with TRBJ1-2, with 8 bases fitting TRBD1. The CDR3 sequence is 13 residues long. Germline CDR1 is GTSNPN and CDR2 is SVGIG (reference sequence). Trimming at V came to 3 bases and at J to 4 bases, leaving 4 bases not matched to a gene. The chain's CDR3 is CAWSLGQGYGYTF. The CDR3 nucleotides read TGTGCCTGGAGCCTAGGACAGGGCTATGGCTACACCTTC.

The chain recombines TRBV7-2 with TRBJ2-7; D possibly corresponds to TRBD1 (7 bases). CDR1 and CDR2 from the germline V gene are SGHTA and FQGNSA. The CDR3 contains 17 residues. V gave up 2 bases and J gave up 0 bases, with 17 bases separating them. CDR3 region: CASSLKGGGGSSYEQYF. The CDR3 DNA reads TGTGCCAGCAGCTTAAAAGGTGGAGGGGGCTCCTCCTACGAGCAGTACTTC.

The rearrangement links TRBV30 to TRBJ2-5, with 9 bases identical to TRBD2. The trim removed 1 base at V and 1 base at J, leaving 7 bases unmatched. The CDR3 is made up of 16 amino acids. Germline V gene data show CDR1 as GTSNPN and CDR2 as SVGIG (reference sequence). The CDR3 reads CAWSARSGGRQETQYF. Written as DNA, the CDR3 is TGTGCCTGGAGTGCCCGGAGCGGGGGGCGCCAAGAGACCCAGTACTTC.

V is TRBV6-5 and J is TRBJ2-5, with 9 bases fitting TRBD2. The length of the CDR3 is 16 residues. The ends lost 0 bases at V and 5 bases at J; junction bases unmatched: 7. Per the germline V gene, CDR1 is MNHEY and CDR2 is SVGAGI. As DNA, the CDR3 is TGTGCCAGCAGTTACTCGGCTATAGCGGGGGTGGAGACCCAGTACTTC. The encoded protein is CASSYSAIAGVETQYF.

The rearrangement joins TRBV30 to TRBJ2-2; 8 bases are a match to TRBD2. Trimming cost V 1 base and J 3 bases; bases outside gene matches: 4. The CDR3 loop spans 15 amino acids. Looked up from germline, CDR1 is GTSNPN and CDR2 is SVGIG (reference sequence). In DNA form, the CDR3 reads TGTGCCTGGAGTGGGGTCGGGGGGGACACCGGGGAGCTGTTTTTT. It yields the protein CAWSGVGGDTGELFF.

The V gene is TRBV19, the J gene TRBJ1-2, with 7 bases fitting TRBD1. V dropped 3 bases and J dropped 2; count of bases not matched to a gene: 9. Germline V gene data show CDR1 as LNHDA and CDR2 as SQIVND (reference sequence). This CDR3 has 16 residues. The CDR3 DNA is TGTGCCAGTAGTATCGTTTCAGGACAGGCAAACTATGGCTACACCTTC. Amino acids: CASSIVSGQANYGYTF.

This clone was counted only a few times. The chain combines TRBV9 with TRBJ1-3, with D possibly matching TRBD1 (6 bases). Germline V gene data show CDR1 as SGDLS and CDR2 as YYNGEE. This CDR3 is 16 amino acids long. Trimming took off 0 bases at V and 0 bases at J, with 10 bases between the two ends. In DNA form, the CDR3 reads TGTGCCAGCAGCGTAGGGCAGGGGTCCTCTGGAAACACCATATATTTT. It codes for CASSVGQGSSGNTIYF.

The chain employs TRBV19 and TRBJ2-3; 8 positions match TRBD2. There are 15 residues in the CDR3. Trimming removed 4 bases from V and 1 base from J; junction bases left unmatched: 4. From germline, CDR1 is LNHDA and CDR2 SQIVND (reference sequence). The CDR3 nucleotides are TGTGCCAGTAGTAGTACTAGCGGTGGCACAGATACGCAGTATTTT. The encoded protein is CASSSTSGGTDTQYF. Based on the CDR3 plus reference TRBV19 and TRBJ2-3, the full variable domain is DGGITQSPKYLFRKEGQNVTLSCEQNLNHDAMYWYRQDPGQGLRLIYYSQIVNDFQKGDIAEGYSVSREKKESFPLTVTSAQKNPTAFYLCASSSTSGGTDTQYFGPGTRLTVL.

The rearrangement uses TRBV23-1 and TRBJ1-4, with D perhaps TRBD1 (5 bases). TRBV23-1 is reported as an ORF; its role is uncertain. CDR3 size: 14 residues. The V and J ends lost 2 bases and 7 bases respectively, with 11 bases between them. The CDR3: CASSQKGRGEKLFF. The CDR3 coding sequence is TGCGCCAGCAGTCAAAAGGGAAGGGGTGAAAAACTGTTTTTT.

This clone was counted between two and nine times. As DNA, the CDR3 is TGTGCCAGCAGCGTAGAAGGGGGCAGAGCCTACAATGAGCAGTTCTTC. The encoded protein is CASSVEGGRAYNEQFF. V usage is TRBV9 and J usage is TRBJ2-1; TRBD1 aligns across 7 bases. The CDR3 is 16 amino acids. V shed 0 bases, J shed 2 bases, and the junction held 5 bases outside the gene matches. Germline V gene lookup returns CDR1 SGDLS and CDR2 YYNGEE.

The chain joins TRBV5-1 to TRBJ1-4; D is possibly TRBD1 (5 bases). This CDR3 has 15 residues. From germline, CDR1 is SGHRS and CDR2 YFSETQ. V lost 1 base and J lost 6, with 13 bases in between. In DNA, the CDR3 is TGCGCCAGCAGCTTGAATGGGGGGAGGGATGAAAAACTGTTTTTT. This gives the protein CASSLNGGRDEKLFF.

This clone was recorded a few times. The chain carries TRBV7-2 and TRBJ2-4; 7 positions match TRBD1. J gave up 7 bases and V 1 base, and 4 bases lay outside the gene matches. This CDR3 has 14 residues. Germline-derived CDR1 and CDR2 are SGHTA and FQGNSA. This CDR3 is CASSLGGQHNIQYF. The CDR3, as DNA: TGTGCCAGCAGCTTAGGGGGACAGCATAACATTCAGTACTTC. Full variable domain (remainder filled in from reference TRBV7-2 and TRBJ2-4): GAGVSQSPSNKVTEKGKDVELRCDPISGHTALYWYRQSLGQGLEFLIYFQGNSAPDKSGLPSDRFSAERTGGSVSTLTIQRTQQEDSAVYLCASSLGGQHNIQYFGAGTRLSVL.

The CDR3 bases are TGTGCCTGGAGTGTACACGGGACAGGGGAGGCCAGCTATAATTCACCCCTCCACTTT. It yields the protein CAWSVHGTGEASYNSPLHF. The chain carries TRBV30 and TRBJ1-6; 10 nucleotides match TRBD1. The CDR3 spans 19 residues. Looked up from germline, CDR1 is GTSNPN and CDR2 is SVGIG (reference sequence). Losses at the gene ends were 0 bases for V and 3 bases for J; bases not matched to a gene: 11.

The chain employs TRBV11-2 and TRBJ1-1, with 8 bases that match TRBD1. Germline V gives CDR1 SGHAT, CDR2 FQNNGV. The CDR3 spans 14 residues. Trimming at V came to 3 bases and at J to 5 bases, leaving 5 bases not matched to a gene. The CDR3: CASSFGQGWTEAFF. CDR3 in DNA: TGTGCCAGCAGCTTCGGACAGGGATGGACTGAAGCTTTCTTT.

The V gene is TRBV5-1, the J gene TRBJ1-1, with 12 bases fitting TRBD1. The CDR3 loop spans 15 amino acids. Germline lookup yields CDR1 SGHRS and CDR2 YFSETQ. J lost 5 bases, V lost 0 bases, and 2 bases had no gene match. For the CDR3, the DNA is TGCGCCAGCAGCTTGGGGGACAGGGGGCTTACTGAAGCTTTCTTT. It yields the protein CASSLGDRGLTEAFF.